This T cell receptor (beta chain) originates from a study of blood T cell repertoires in COVID-19. Study as a whole: Acute and convalescent COVID-19 samples came from the United States, Italy and Spain.

The CDR3 covers 13 residues. The germline V gene encodes CDR1 SGHNT and CDR2 YYREEE (reference sequence). With 4 bases removed from V and 1 base from J, the gap between germline ends came to 5 bases. Per the original data handling: How many nucleated cells were present was estimated from reference gene primer amplification. Measured with immunoSEQ multiplex PCR; TCRdb has only the in-frame clones, and not every one. From that table come the V and J calls and clone size; the DNA was used to work out D and trimming. Among about 59,000 clones listed, approximately 80% were seen once. This TCR came from an elderly man with acute or convalescent COVID-19. The chain links TRBV5-4 to TRBJ2-2; D gene unclear. Sequenced: peripheral blood. The CDR3 protein is CASSPQNTGELFF. As DNA, the CDR3 is TGTGCCAGCAGCCCCCAGAACACCGGGGAGCTGTTTTTT.